The rows below give T cell receptor beta chains drawn from one sample of a study of Graves' ophthalmopathy and Graves' hyperthyroidism. TCRdb redid the calling of the multiplex PCR reads with MiXCR, one entry per CDR3 protein. Of about 740,000 distinct CDR3 sequences in the sample, 35% to 50% were seen once. The sequenced sample was peripheral blood. Every receptor here comes from an adult man with Graves' ophthalmopathy. CDR3s include the opening cysteine and the closing phenylalanine or tryptophan. A D gene is named only where the DNA matches it firmly. The listing skips clone size in some rows; elsewhere it reads once, few, many or a size class.

d_call j_call v_call clone_size cdr3_nt cdr3_aa
TRBD1 TRBJ2-7 TRBV7-6 many TGTGCCAGCACCGCAGGGGGCGGGATCTACGAGCAGTACTTC CASTAGGGIYEQYF
- TRBJ1-1 TRBV6-6 - TGTGCCAGCAGTTATATTGACAACACTGAAGCTTTCTTT CASSYIDNTEAFF
TRBD1 TRBJ1-4 TRBV25-1 - TGTGCCAGCAGTGAATTCCGAGGGCCATCCGGGACAGCTAATGAAAAACTGTTTTTT CASSEFRGPSGTANEKLFF
TRBD1 TRBJ2-2 TRBV25-1 few TGTGCCTGGAGGACAGGGAACACCGGGGAGCTGTTTTTT CAWRTGNTGELFF
- TRBJ2-2 TRBV7-9 - TGTGCCAGCAGCCCCACTATCCCCGGGGAGCTGTTTTTT CASSPTIPGELFF
- TRBJ2-5 TRBV15 many TGTGCCACCAGCGGAGGGTCTGGGCGGGAGACCCAGTACTTC CATSGGSGRETQYF
TRBD2 TRBJ2-2 TRBV12-3/TRBV12-4 - TGTGCCAGCAGTCTCGCCGGGACTAGTCCTGGGGAGCTGTTTTTT CASSLAGTSPGELFF
- TRBJ1-6 TRBV7-2 - TGTGCCAGCAGCCGAGGAAGACTTGGGGTTTATTCACCCCTCCACTTT CASSRGRLGVYSPLHF
TRBD1 TRBJ1-5 TRBV20-1 - TGCAGTGCAAAAGACAGGGTAAATCAGCCCCAGCATTTT CSAKDRVNQPQHF
TRBD1 TRBJ1-2 TRBV7-9 - TGTGCCAGCAGCTTAGGAGACAGGGTCCCTAACTATGGCTACACCTTC CASSLGDRVPNYGYTF
TRBD2 TRBJ2-5 TRBV25-1 once TGTGCCAGCAGTGAACGCGCGGGGGGTTTTCGGGGGACCCAGTACTTC CASSERAGGFRGTQYF
TRBD1 TRBJ2-2 TRBV14 once TGTGCCAGCAGCCAAGCAAGGGGGCGCACTTCGAACACCGGGGAGCTGTTTTTT CASSQARGRTSNTGELFF
TRBD2 TRBJ2-5 TRBV20-1 few TGCAGTGCTAGAAGACCCCGGGCCCTAGCGGGGGGCGGGGAGACCCAGTACTTC CSARRPRALAGGGETQYF
- TRBJ1-1 TRBV10-1 many TGCGCCAGCAGTGAGTATTCTGGTCAGAAAACTTTCTTT CASSEYSGQKTFF
TRBD2 TRBJ2-5 TRBV10-2 few TGCGCCAGCAGCCGACTAGCGGGAGATGGAGAGACCCAGTACTTC CASSRLAGDGETQYF
TRBD1 TRBJ2-7 TRBV5-1 few TGCGCCAGCAGCGCCGACAGGGGACACGAGCAGTACTTC CASSADRGHEQYF
TRBD1 TRBJ2-2 TRBV7-9 - TGTGCCAGCAGGCCGGGACAGGGTCCCGGGGAGCTGTTTTTT CASRPGQGPGELFF
TRBD1 TRBJ2-7 TRBV4-2 many TGTGCCAGCAGTCAGGGACAGGGGACCTACGAGCAGTACTTC CASSQGQGTYEQYF
- TRBJ1-2 TRBV10-3 - TGTGCCAGCAGTTTATTCCAGGGGACCTATGGCTACACCTTC CASSLFQGTYGYTF
- TRBJ1-1 TRBV7-2 many TGTGCCAGCAGCTTAGAAAGGGTAGGCACTGAAGCTTTCTTT CASSLERVGTEAFF
TRBD2 TRBJ2-7 TRBV7-2 - TGTGCCAGCAGCCTGGGACTAGCACTCTACGAGCAGTACTTC CASSLGLALYEQYF
- TRBJ2-6 TRBV5-5 few TGTGCCAGCAGCCCGTCACAGGTCATTATCTCTGGGGCCAACGTCCTGACTTTC CASSPSQVIISGANVLTF
TRBD2 TRBJ2-3 TRBV7-2 - TGCGCCAGCAGCCAGATGGGACTAGCGCAAAACACAGATACGCAGTATTTT CASSQMGLAQNTDTQYF
- TRBJ2-7 TRBV10-3 - TGTGCCATCAGTGAGGACGGAGCCGGTCTGCGCGAGCAGTACTTC CAISEDGAGLREQYF
- TRBJ2-7 TRBV9 - TGTGCCAGCAGCCATACCGCGGGTGAGCAGTACTTC CASSHTAGEQYF
- TRBJ2-7 TRBV7-9 - TGTGCCAGCACCGCTACGGCCTCCATCTACGAGCAGTACTTC CASTATASIYEQYF
TRBD2 TRBJ2-7 TRBV25-1 once TGTGCCAGCAGTCTCGGACTAGCGGGGGGGTTGTACGAGCAGTACTTC CASSLGLAGGLYEQYF
- TRBJ2-5 TRBV2 - TGTGCCAGCAGACACACACAGGGGACTCTACAAGAGACCCAGTACTTC CASRHTQGTLQETQYF
- TRBJ2-2 TRBV2 - TGTACCAGCAGTGAAGCGCTTCGGACCGCCGGGGAGCTGTTTTTT CTSSEALRTAGELFF
- TRBJ2-5 TRBV6-5 - TGTGCCAGCAGCGTAGGGGGGAATCAGCCCCAGTACTTC CASSVGGNQPQYF
- TRBJ1-4 TRBV29-1 - TGCAGCGTTGTCCCGTCGGGCCTGTTTTTT CSVVPSGLFF
- TRBJ1-4 TRBV9 - TGTGCCAGCAGCCCCGACAGTGCAACTAATGAAAAACTGTTTTTT CASSPDSATNEKLFF
- TRBJ1-2 TRBV10-3 - TGTGCCAGCAGTGCAGGGGTGAACGGTGGCTACACCTTC CASSAGVNGGYTF
TRBD1 TRBJ2-7 TRBV12-3/TRBV12-4 few TGTGCCAGCAGTTCCGGGACAGGGGTTTCCGAGCAGTACTTC CASSSGTGVSEQYF
TRBD1 TRBJ2-7 TRBV15 - TGTGCCACCAGCCCGGGACAGGGGAACGAGCAGTACTTC CATSPGQGNEQYF
- TRBJ2-2 TRBV10-2 - TGCGCCAGCTCTCAGGAGAGCACCGGGGAGCTGTTTTTT CASSQESTGELFF
TRBD2 TRBJ2-7 TRBV10-3 many TGTGCCAGCAGCCGACTAGCGGAGTCCTACGAGCAGTACTTC CASSRLAESYEQYF
- TRBJ2-7 TRBV20-1 - TGCAGTGCTAGTTGGGCCTCCTACGAGCAGTACTTC CSASWASYEQYF
- TRBJ1-3 TRBV20-1 few TGCAGTGCTAGAGATCCGGGGGTAGCTGGAAACACCATATATTTT CSARDPGVAGNTIYF
- TRBJ1-1 TRBV20-1 once TGCAGTGCTAGAGATTCCGGGGGATTCACTGAAGCTTTCTTT CSARDSGGFTEAFF
- TRBJ1-6 TRBV19 few TGTGCCAGTAGTATAACTCTAGGCGATGCCTATAATTCACCCCTCCACTTT CASSITLGDAYNSPLHF
- TRBJ1-2 TRBV28 - TGTGCCAGCAGTTTCCTCCTGGGGGGCGCAGGTGGCTACACCTTC CASSFLLGGAGGYTF
TRBD1 TRBJ1-5 TRBV24-1 - TGTGCTAGAGTTCCGGGACAGGGGAATCAGCCCCAGCATTTT CARVPGQGNQPQHF
- TRBJ2-7 TRBV14 many TGTGCCAGCAGCCACGCGGCCTACGAGCAGTACTTC CASSHAAYEQYF
- TRBJ1-2 TRBV25-1 - TGTGCCAGCAGTGATAGTGCCGGGACGAAGGATGGCTACACCTTC CASSDSAGTKDGYTF
- TRBJ2-6 TRBV24-1 - TGTGCCACCAGTAACTCTGGGGCCAACGTCCTGACTTTC CATSNSGANVLTF